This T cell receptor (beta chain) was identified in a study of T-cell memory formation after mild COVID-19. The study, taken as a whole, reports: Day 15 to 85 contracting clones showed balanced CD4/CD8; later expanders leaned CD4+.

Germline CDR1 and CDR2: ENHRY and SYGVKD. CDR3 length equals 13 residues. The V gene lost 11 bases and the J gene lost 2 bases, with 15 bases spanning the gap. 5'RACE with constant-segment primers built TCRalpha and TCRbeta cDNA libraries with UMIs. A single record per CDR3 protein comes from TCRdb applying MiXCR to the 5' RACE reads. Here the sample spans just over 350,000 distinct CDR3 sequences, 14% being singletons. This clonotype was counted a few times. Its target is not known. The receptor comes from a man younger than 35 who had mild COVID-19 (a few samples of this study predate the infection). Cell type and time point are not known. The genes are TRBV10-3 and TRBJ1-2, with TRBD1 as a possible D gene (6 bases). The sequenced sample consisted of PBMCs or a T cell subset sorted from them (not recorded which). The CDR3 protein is CASWGQDNYGYTF. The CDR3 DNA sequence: TGTGCCTCGTGGGGGCAGGACAACTATGGCTACACCTTC.